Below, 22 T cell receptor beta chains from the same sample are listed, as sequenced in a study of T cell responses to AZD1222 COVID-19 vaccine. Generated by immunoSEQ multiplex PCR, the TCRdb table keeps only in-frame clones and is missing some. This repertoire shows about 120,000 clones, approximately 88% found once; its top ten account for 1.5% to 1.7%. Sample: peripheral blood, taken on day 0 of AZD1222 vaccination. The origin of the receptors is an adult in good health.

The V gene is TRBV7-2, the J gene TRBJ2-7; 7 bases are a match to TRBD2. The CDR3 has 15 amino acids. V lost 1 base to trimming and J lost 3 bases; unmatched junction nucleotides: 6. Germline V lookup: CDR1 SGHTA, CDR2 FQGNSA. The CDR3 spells CASSLGGLAVYEQYF. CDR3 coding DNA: TGTGCCAGCAGCTTAGGTGGTCTAGCGGTCTACGAGCAGTACTTC.

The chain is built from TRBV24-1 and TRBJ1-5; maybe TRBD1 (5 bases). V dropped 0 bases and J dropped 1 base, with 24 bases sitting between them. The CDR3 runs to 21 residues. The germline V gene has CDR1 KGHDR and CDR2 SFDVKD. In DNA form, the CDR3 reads TGTGCCACCAGTGATTTGTCCTTTTGCAGGGAGGCCCATGGAAGCAATCAGCCCCAGCATTTT. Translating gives CATSDLSFCREAHGSNQPQHF.

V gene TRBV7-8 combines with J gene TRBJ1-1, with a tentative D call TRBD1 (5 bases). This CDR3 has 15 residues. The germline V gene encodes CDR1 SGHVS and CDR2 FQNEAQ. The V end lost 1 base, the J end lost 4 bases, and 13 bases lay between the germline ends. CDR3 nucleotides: TGTGCCAGCAGCTTAGTTCCCAGGGCGGGCACTGAAGCTTTCTTT. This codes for CASSLVPRAGTEAFF.

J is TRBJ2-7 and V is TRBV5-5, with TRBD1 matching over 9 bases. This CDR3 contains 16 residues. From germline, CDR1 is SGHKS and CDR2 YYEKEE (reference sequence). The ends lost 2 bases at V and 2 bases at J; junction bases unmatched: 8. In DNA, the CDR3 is TGTGCCAGCAGCTTCACAGGGGGCCAGGCTACCTACGAGCAGTACTTC. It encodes CASSFTGGQATYEQYF.

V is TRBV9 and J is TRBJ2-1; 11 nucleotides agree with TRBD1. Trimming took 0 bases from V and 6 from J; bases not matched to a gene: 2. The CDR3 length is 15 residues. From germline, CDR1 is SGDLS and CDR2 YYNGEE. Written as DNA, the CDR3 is TGTGCCAGCAGCGTAGTGGGACAGGGGGGCAATGAGCAGTTCTTC. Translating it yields CASSVVGQGGNEQFF.

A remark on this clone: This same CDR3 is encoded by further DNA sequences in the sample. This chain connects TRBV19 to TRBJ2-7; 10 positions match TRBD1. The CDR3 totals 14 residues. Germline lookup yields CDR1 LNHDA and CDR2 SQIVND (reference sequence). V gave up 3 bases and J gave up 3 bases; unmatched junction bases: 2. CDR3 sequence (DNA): TGTGCCAGTAGTATCGGGACAGGGGACTACGAGCAGTACTTC. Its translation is CASSIGTGDYEQYF.

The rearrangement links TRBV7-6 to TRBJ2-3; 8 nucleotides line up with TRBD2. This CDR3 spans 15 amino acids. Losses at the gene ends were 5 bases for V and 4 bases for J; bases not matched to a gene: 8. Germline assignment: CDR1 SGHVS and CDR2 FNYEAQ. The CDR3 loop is CASSETGGAADTQYF. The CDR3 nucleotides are TGTGCCAGCAGCGAAACCGGGGGGGCCGCAGATACGCAGTATTTT.

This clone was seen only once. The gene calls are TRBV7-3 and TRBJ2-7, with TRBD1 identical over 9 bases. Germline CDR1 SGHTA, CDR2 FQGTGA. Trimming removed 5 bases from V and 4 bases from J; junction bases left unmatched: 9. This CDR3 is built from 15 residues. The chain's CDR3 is CASSPGTGFSYEQYF. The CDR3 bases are TGTGCCAGCAGCCCCGGGACAGGGTTTTCGTACGAGCAGTACTTC.

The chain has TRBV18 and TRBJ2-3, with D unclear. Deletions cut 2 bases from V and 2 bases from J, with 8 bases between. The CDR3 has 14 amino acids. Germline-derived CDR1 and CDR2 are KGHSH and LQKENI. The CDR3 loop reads CASSPYDNTDTQYF. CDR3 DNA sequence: TGTGCCAGCTCACCATACGACAACACAGATACGCAGTATTTT.

The CDR3: CASSFDRLYSGNTIYF. CDR3 sequence (DNA): TGCGCCAGCAGCTTCGACCGACTATATTCTGGAAACACCATATATTTT. The chain couples TRBV5-1 to TRBJ1-3, with unresolved D. This CDR3 contains 16 residues. Trimming cost V 2 bases and J 1 base, with 13 bases left between them. CDR1 and CDR2 from the germline V gene are SGHRS and YFSETQ.

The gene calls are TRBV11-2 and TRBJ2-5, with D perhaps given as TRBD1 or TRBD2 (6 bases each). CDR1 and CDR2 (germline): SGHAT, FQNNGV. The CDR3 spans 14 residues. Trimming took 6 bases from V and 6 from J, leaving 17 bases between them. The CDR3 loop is CASRRDTYSQTQYF. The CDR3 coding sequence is TGTGCCAGCAGGCGGGACACCTATTCGCAGACCCAGTACTTC.

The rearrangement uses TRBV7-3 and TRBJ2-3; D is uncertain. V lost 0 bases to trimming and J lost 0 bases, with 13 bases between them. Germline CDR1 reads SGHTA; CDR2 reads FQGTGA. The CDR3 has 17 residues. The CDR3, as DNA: TGTGCCAGCAGCTTAACCAACTCACCTCTTAGCACAGATACGCAGTATTTT. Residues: CASSLTNSPLSTDTQYF.

The CDR3 here is CASSYQRNQETQYF. DNA for the CDR3: TGTGCCAGCAGTTACCAGCGGAACCAAGAGACCCAGTACTTC. The J gene is TRBJ2-5, the V gene TRBV6-2 or TRBV6-3; tentatively, D is TRBD2 (5 bases). Germline CDR1 reads MNHEY; CDR2 reads SVGEGT. V dropped 2 bases and J dropped 0 bases, with 7 bases sitting between them. The CDR3 loop spans 14 amino acids.

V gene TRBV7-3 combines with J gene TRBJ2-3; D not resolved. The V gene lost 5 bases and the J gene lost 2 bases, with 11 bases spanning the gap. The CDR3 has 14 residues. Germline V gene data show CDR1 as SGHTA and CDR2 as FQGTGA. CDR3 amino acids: CASSRREPTDTQYF. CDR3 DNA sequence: TGTGCCAGCAGCCGACGAGAACCCACAGATACGCAGTATTTT. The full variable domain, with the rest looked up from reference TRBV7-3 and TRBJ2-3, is GAGVSQTPSNKVTEKGKYVELRCDPISGHTALYWYRQSLGQGPEFLIYFQGTGAADDSGLPNDRFFAVRPEGSVSTLKIQRTERGDSAVYLCASSRREPTDTQYFGPGTRLTVL.

CDR3 in amino acids: CASSSDRVTEAFF. Here the CDR3 DNA reads TGTGCCAGCAGTTCCGACAGGGTTACTGAAGCTTTCTTT. The chain combines TRBV6-5 with TRBJ1-1; 7 bases match TRBD1. Germline CDR1 is MNHEY and CDR2 is SVGAGI. The junction had 4 bases not matched to a gene; V was cut back by 4 bases and J by 5 bases. The CDR3 has 13 residues.

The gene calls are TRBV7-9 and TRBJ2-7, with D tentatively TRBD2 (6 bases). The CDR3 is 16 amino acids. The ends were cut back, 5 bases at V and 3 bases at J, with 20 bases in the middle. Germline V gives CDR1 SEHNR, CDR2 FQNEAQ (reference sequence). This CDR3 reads CASSTPLIGGLYEQYF. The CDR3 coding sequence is TGTGCCAGCAGCACTCCCCTGATCGGAGGGCTCTACGAGCAGTACTTC. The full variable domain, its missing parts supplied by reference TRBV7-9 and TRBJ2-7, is DTGVSQNPRHKITKRGQNVTFRCDPISEHNRLYWYRQTLGQGPEFLTYFQNEAQLEKSRLLSDRFSAERPKGSFSTLEIQRTEQGDSAMYLCASSTPLIGGLYEQYFGPGTRLTVT.

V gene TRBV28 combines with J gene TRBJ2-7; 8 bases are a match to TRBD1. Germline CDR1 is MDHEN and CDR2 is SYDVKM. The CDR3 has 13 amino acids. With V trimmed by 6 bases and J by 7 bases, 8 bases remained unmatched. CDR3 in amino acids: CASRPTGGREQYF. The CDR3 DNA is TGTGCCAGCAGACCCACAGGGGGTCGGGAGCAGTACTTC.

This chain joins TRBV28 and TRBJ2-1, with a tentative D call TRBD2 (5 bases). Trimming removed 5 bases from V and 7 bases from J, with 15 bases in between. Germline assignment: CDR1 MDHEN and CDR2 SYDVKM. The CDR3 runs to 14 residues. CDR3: CASSLVGSWNEQFF. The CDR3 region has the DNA TGTGCCAGCAGTCTGGTAGGGAGCTGGAATGAGCAGTTCTTC.

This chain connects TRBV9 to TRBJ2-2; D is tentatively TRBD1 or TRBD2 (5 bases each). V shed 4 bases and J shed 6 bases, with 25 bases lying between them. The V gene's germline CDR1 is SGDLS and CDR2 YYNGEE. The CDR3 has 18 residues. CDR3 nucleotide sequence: TGTGCCAGCAGCCATCCCCATGATGGGGGAGTTCCGGCCGGGGAGCTGTTTTTT. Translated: CASSHPHDGGVPAGELFF.

The CDR3 is CASSQDLADSYEQYF. CDR3 bases: TGTGCCAGCAGCCAAGATCTTGCAGACTCCTACGAGCAGTACTTC. The chain joins TRBV3-1 (or the pseudogene TRBV3-2) to TRBJ2-7; D gene uncertain. The CDR3 totals 15 residues. Trimming left V 0 bases short and J 0 bases short, with 9 bases between. Germline lookup yields CDR1 LGHDT and CDR2 YNNKEL (reference sequence).

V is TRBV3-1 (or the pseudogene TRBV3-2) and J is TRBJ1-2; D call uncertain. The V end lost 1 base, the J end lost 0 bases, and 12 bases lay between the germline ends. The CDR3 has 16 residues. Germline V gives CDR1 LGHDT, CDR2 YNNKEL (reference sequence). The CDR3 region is CASSQGSIRTNYGYTF. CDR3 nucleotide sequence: TGTGCCAGCAGCCAAGGTTCGATCAGGACTAACTATGGCTACACCTTC.

CDR3: CASTPVKGIRNSPLHF. As DNA, the CDR3 is TGTGCCAGCACCCCGGTCAAGGGTATCCGTAATTCACCCCTCCACTTT. The genes are TRBV27 and TRBJ1-6; D remains ambiguous. V was shortened by 7 bases and J by 6 bases, with 19 bases between the two germline ends. CDR3 size: 16 residues. The V gene's germline CDR1 is MNHEY and CDR2 SMNVEV (reference sequence).